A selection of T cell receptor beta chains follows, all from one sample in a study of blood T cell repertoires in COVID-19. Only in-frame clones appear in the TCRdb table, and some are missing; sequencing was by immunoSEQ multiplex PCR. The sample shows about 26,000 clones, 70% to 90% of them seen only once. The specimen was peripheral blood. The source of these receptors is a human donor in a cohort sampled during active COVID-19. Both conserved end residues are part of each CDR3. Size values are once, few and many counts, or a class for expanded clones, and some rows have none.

CDR3 protein: CASRGLAGLSDTQYF
clone size: -
V gene: TRBV6-6

CDR3 protein: CASSFVASGPSGANVLTF
clone size: -
V gene: TRBV5-6

CDR3 protein: CASSRQGADTQYF
clone size: -
V gene: TRBV6-2/TRBV6-3

CDR3 protein: CASSLRTGGGADTQYF
clone size: -
V gene: TRBV11-2

CDR3 protein: CASSLLGQGAGVTEAFF
clone size: -
V gene: TRBV5-1

CDR3 protein: CASSRAGTELSYEQYF
clone size: -
V gene: TRBV25-1

CDR3 protein: CASSPGATRHTGELFF
clone size: -
V gene: TRBV7-6

CDR3 protein: CACARRAGTDTQYF
clone size: -
V gene: TRBV30

CDR3 protein: CASAIWSSYNEQFF
clone size: -
V gene: TRBV6-6

CDR3 protein: CSVVDARAGYEQYF
clone size: -
V gene: TRBV29-1

CDR3 protein: CASGASLQGTQYF
clone size: -
V gene: TRBV27

CDR3 protein: CASSLGLDRGYEQYF
clone size: -
V gene: TRBV11-2

CDR3 protein: CASSLGMGLAGAAGNEQFF
clone size: -
V gene: TRBV27

CDR3 protein: CASRLLAGTTGELFF
clone size: -
V gene: TRBV27

CDR3 protein: CASSQDVGLVYNEQFF
clone size: -
V gene: TRBV4-2

CDR3 protein: CASSLGTGGEFGNTIYF
clone size: -
V gene: TRBV3-1/TRBV3-2

CDR3 protein: CASSLQGVSNEKLFF
clone size: once
V gene: TRBV5-6

CDR3 protein: CASTSQAGNTGELFF
clone size: -
V gene: TRBV19

CDR3 protein: CASSLNRNTGELFF
clone size: -
V gene: TRBV28

CDR3 protein: CASSYSGTVYNEQFF
clone size: -
V gene: TRBV6-6

CDR3 protein: CASRTGENTGELFF
clone size: -
V gene: TRBV6-5

CDR3 protein: CASSGSSGGVWNEQFF
clone size: -
V gene: TRBV25-1

CDR3 protein: CSVVVQGRSYEQYF
clone size: -
V gene: TRBV29-1

CDR3 protein: CASSQHPDSHNSPLHF
clone size: -
V gene: TRBV4-1

CDR3 protein: CASSPTGPQETQYF
clone size: -
V gene: TRBV28

CDR3 protein: CASSLQGAYNEQFF
clone size: -
V gene: TRBV27

CDR3 protein: CASSSNRGSYNEQFF
clone size: -
V gene: TRBV6-5

CDR3 protein: CAYNGQGDTPLHF
clone size: -
V gene: TRBV30

CDR3 protein: CASSQRIQDRQTGELFF
clone size: -
V gene: TRBV4-1

CDR3 protein: CASRAYDRGQRYGYTF
clone size: -
V gene: TRBV6-6

CDR3 protein: CASSTTGQNTEAFF
clone size: -
V gene: TRBV19

CDR3 protein: CATGTSIDSYNEQFF
clone size: -
V gene: TRBV3-1/TRBV3-2

CDR3 protein: CASSLGQGSYNEQFF
clone size: -
V gene: TRBV5-4

CDR3 protein: CATKGQGNQPQHF
clone size: -
V gene: TRBV12-3/TRBV12-4

CDR3 protein: CASSQSGIQETQYF
clone size: -
V gene: TRBV5-4

CDR3 protein: CASSPTGQPQHF
clone size: few
V gene: TRBV28

CDR3 protein: CASSEGFVSRAGTDTQYF
clone size: -
V gene: TRBV2